Below are 5 T cell receptor beta chains sequenced from a single sample in a study of blood T cell repertoires in COVID-19. Generated by immunoSEQ multiplex PCR, the TCRdb table keeps only in-frame clones and is missing some. The sample consists of 25,000 to 35,000 clones, 87% of them appearing once. Sequenced material: peripheral blood. Receptors were obtained from a human donor in a cohort sampled during active COVID-19.

The rearrangement uses TRBV6-5 and TRBJ2-1, with 13 bases matching TRBD2. The CDR3 is 15 residues long. With 7 bases clipped from V and 7 bases from J, the junction kept 7 bases outside the gene matches. Per the germline V gene, CDR1 is MNHEY and CDR2 is SVGAGI. CDR3 sequence reads: CASTPRTSGGNEQFF. The DNA of the CDR3 is TGTGCCAGCACCCCAAGGACTAGCGGGGGTAATGAGCAGTTCTTC.

The J gene is TRBJ1-6, the V gene TRBV6-5; D unresolved. CDR1 and CDR2 (germline): MNHEY, SVGAGI. This CDR3 is built from 14 residues. Between the trimmed V and J ends, which lost 4 bases and 7 bases, there was a span of 11 bases. CDR3 sequence (DNA): TGTGCCAGCAGTTTACAGAACCCAAATTCACCCCTCCACTTT. It yields the protein CASSLQNPNSPLHF.

The V call is TRBV6-1, the J call TRBJ2-6; D uncertain. This CDR3 region has 17 residues. Germline assignment: CDR1 MNHNS and CDR2 SASEGT. V was pared by 3 bases and J by 0 bases, with 12 bases between. The CDR3 here is CASSEATLSSGANVLTF. Written as DNA, the CDR3 is TGTGCCAGCAGTGAGGCCACCTTAAGCTCTGGGGCCAACGTCCTGACTTTC.

The chain couples TRBV27 to TRBJ1-1; D unresolved. The CDR3 extends over 14 amino acids. The germline V gene has CDR1 MNHEY and CDR2 SMNVEV (reference sequence). Trimming left V 8 bases short and J 7 bases short, with 20 bases between. Written as DNA, the CDR3 is TGTGCCAGCCGCAGACTAACACGGTACGATGAAGCTTTCTTT. Protein product: CASRRLTRYDEAFF.

This clone was recorded once. CDR3 protein: CASSFGYSGANVLTF. The CDR3 coding sequence is TGTGCCAGCAGCTTCGGGTATAGTGGGGCCAACGTCCTGACTTTC. This chain joins TRBV5-6 and TRBJ2-6; D call uncertain. V gave up 2 bases and J gave up 3 bases, with 9 bases separating them. Germline V gene lookup returns CDR1 SGHDT and CDR2 YYEEEE. The CDR3 has 15 residues.